This TCR beta chain appears in the sequencing data of a study of Graves' ophthalmopathy and Graves' hyperthyroidism. Transcripts of RNA were the source for amplifying TCR beta CDR3 regions. First-round RT-PCR relied on HTBI primers, and a second-round multiplex PCR came next. One entry per CDR3 protein results from TCRdb running MiXCR on the multiplex PCR reads. This table holds about 700,000 distinct CDR3 sequences, roughly 41% found once. Symptoms, serum thyroxine and TRAb, thyroid ultrasound, and orbital computed tomography formed the diagnostic basis. This clonotype was seen a handful of times. The CDR3 has 13 residues. V lost 0 bases and J 7 bases, leaving 6 bases between the germline ends. Germline values: CDR1 MNHEY, CDR2 SVGAGI.

The material sequenced was peripheral blood. The source of this sequence is an adult man with Graves' ophthalmopathy. The V call is TRBV6-5, the J call TRBJ2-2, with D unclear. The CDR3 region has the DNA TGTGCCAGCAGTTACTCGGGGTTCGGGGAGCTGTTTTTT. Protein sequence: CASSYSGFGELFF.